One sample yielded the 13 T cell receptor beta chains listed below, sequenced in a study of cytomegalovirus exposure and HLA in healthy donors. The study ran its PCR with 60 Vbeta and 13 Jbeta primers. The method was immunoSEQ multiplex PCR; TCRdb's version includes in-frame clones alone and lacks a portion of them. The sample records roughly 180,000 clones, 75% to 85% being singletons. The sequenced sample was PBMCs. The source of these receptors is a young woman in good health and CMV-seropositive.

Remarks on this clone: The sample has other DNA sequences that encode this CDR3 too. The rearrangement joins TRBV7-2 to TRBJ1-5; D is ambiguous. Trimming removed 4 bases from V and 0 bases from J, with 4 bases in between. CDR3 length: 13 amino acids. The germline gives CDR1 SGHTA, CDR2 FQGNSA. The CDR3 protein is CASSSYSNQPQHF. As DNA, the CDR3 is TGTGCCAGCAGCTCTTATAGCAATCAGCCCCAGCATTTT.

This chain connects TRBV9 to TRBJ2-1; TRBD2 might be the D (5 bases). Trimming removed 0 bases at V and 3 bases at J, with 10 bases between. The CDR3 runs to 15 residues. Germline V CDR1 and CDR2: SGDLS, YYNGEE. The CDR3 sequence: CASSVDSGVYNEQFF. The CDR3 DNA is TGTGCCAGCAGCGTAGACAGCGGCGTCTACAATGAGCAGTTCTTC.

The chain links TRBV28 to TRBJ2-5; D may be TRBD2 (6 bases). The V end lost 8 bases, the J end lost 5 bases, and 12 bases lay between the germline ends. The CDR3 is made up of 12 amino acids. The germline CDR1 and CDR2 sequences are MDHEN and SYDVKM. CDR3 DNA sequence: TGTGCCAGCGTGAGTCGGGGGGAGACCCAGTACTTC. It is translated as CASVSRGETQYF.

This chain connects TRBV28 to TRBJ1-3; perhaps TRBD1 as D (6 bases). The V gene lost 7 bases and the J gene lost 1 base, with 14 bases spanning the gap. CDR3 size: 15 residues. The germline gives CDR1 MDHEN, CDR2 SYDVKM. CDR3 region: CASNPQGASGNTIYF. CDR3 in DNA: TGTGCCAGCAACCCACAGGGAGCGTCTGGAAACACCATATATTTT.

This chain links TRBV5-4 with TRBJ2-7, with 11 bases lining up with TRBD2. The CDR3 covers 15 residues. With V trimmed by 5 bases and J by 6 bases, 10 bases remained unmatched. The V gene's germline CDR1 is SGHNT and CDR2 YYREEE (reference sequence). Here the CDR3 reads CASSSTSGGTREQYF. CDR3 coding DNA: TGTGCCAGCAGTTCCACTAGCGGGGGTACCCGCGAGCAGTACTTC.

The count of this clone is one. CDR3: CASSRTGSSYEQYF. The CDR3 DNA follows: TGTGCCAGCAGCCGGACAGGGAGCTCCTACGAGCAGTACTTC. The J gene is TRBJ2-7, the V gene TRBV7-9, with 8 bases identical to TRBD1. The V and J ends lost 5 bases and 0 bases, in that order; junction bases with no gene match: 3. Germline V lookup: CDR1 SEHNR, CDR2 FQNEAQ (reference sequence). The CDR3 extends over 14 amino acids.

The CDR3 coding sequence is TGTGCCAGCAGCTTGAGGGACAGGGAGGCCACCGGGGAGCTGTTTTTT. It yields the protein CASSLRDREATGELFF. J is TRBJ2-2 and V is TRBV5-5, with 9 bases fitting TRBD1. J gave up 4 bases and V 1 base, and 5 bases lay outside the gene matches. The CDR3 spans 16 residues. CDR1 and CDR2 from the germline V gene are SGHKS and YYEKEE (reference sequence).

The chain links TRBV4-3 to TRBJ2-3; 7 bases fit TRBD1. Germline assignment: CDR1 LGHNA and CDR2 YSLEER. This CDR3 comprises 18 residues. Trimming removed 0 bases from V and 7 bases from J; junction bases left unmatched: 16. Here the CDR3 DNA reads TGCGCCAGCAGCCAAGATAGTCGAGGGGGCCTGTTAAGCCATACGCAGTATTTT. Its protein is CASSQDSRGGLLSHTQYF.

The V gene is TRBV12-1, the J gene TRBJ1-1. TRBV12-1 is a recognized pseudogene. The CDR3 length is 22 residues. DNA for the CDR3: TGTGCCAGCAGCCGTCTGACGGGAAAACCGGCACCGGGACTCCACAAGAACACTGAAGCTTTCTTT. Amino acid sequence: CASSRLTGKPAPGLHKNTEAFF.

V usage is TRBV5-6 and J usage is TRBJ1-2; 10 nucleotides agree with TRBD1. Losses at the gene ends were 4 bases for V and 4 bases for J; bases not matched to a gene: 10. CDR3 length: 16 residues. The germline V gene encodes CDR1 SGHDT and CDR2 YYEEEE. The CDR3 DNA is TGTGCCAGCAGCCGCCGTCCCGGGACAGGGGTCTATGGCTACACCTTC. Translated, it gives CASSRRPGTGVYGYTF.

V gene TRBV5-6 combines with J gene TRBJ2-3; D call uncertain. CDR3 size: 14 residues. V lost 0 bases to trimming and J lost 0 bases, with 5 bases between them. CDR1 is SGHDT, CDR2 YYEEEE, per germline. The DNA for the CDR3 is TGTGCCAGCAGCTTGGGCCAGAGCACAGATACGCAGTATTTT. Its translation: CASSLGQSTDTQYF.

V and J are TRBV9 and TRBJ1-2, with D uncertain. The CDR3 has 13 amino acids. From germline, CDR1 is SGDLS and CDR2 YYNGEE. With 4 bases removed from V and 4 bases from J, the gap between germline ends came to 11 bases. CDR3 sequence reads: CASSSRETYGYTF. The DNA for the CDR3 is TGTGCCAGCAGCTCCCGGGAGACCTATGGCTACACCTTC.

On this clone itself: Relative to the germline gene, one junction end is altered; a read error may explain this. The CDR3: CASSSDTGELFF. For the CDR3, the DNA is TGTGCTAGCAGCTCCGACACCGGGGAGCTGTTTTTT. This chain links TRBV7-7 with TRBJ2-2; D gene uncertain. From germline, CDR1 is SSHAT and CDR2 FNYEAQ (reference sequence). This CDR3 has 12 residues.